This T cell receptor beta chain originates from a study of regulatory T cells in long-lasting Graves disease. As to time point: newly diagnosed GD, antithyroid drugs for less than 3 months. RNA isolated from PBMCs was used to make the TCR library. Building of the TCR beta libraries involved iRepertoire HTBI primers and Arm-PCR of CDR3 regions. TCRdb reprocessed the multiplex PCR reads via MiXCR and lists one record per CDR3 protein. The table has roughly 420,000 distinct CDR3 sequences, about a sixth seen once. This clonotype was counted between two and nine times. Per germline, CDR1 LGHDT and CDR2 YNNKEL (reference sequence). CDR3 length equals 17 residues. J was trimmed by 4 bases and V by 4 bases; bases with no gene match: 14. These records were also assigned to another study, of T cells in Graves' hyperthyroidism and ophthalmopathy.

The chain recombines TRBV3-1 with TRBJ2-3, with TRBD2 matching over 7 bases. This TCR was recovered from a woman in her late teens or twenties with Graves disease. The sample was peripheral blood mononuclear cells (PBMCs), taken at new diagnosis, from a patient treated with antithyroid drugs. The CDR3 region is CASSPLGGGSVADTQYF. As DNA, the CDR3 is TGTGCCAGCAGCCCGCTGGGAGGCGGGAGTGTTGCAGATACGCAGTATTTT.